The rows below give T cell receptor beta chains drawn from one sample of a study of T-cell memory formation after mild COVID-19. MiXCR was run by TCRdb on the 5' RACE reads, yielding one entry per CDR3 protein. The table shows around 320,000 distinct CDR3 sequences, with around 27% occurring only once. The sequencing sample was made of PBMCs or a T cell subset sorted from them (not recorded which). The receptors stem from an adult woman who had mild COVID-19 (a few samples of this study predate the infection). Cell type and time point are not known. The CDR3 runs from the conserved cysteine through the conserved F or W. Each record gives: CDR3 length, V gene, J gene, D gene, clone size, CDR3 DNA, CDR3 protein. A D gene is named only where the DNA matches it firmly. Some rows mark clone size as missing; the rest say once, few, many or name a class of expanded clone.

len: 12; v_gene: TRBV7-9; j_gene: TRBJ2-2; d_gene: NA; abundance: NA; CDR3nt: TGTGCCAGCAGATCGGGACATGGGGAGCTGTTTTTT; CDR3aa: CASRSGHGELFF
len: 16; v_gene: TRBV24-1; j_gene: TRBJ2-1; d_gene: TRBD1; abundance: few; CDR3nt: TGTGCCACCAGTGATGGTGGACAGGGCCGCGGAAATGAGCAGTTCTTC; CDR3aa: CATSDGGQGRGNEQFF
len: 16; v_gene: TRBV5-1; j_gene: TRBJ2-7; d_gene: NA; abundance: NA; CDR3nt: TGCGCCAGCAGCGGGGGTCGAGTCACAGACCATGGAGAGCAGTACTTC; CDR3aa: CASSGGRVTDHGEQYF
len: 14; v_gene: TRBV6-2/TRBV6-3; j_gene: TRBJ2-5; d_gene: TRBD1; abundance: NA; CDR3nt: TGTGCCAGCAGACCAGACAGGGGAGAGGAGACCCAGTACTTC; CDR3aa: CASRPDRGEETQYF
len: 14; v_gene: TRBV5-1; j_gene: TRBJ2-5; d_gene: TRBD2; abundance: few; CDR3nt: TGCGCCAGCAAAATAGCGGGGGCTCGGGAGACCCAGTACTTC; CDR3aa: CASKIAGARETQYF
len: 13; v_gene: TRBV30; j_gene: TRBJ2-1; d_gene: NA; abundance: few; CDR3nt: TGTGCCTGGAGTGTACGGGGCGGGGATGAGCAGTTCTTC; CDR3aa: CAWSVRGGDEQFF
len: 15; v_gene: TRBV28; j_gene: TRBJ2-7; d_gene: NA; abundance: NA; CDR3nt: TGTGCCAGCAGTTTAAATCGGGACGGATCCTACGAGCAGTACTTC; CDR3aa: CASSLNRDGSYEQYF
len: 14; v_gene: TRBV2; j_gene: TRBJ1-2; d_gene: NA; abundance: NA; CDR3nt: TGTGCCAGCAGGGGGAAAAGACAGAACTATGGCTACACCTTC; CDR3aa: CASRGKRQNYGYTF
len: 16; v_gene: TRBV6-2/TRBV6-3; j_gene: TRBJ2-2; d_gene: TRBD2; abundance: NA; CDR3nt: TGTGCCAGCAGGGGACTAGCGGGAGATGACACCGGGGAGCTGTTTTTT; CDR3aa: CASRGLAGDDTGELFF
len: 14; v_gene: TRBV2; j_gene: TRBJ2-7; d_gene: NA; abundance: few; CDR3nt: TGTGCCAGCAGTGAACGGCAGGGGAGCGACGAGCAGTACTTC; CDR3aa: CASSERQGSDEQYF
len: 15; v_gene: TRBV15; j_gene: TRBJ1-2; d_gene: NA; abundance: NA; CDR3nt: TGTGCCACCAGCAGAGACAGGAGTACTAACTATGGCTACACCTTC; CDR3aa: CATSRDRSTNYGYTF
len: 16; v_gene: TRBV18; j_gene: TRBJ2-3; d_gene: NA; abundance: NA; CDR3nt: TGTGCCAGCTCACCGACCCGTAGCGGACCCACAGATACGCAGTATTTT; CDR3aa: CASSPTRSGPTDTQYF
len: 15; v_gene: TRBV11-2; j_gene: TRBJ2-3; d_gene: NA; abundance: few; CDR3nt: TGTGCCAGCAGCCGAGGCGGCGGATTCACAGATACGCAGTATTTT; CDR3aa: CASSRGGGFTDTQYF
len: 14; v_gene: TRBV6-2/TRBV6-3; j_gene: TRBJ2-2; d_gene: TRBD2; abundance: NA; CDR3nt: TGTGCCAGCAGTCTACATAGCGGGAACGGGGAGCTGTTTTTT; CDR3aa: CASSLHSGNGELFF
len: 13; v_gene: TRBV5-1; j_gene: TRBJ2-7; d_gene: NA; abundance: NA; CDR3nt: TGCGCCAGCAGCTTAGGCGGGGCCAACGAGCAGTACTTC; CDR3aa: CASSLGGANEQYF
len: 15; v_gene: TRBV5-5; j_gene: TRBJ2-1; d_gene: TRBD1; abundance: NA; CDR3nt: TGTGCCAGCAGCAATCCGGGACAGGGAATAAATGAGCAGTTCTTC; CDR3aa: CASSNPGQGINEQFF
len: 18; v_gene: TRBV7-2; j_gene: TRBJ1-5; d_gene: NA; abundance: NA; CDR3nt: TGTGCCAGCAGCTTAGGGGGGACGGCCAGTCATAGCAATCAGCCCCAGCATTTT; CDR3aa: CASSLGGTASHSNQPQHF
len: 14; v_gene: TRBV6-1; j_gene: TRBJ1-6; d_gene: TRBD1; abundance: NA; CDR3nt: TGTGCCAGCAGTGAAGGGACAGGGGGCTCACCCCTCCACTTT; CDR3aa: CASSEGTGGSPLHF
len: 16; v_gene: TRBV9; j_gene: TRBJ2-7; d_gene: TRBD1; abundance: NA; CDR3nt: TGTGCCAGCAGCAAGGGTCCGGGACAGGGCCACTACGAGCAGTACTTC; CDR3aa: CASSKGPGQGHYEQYF
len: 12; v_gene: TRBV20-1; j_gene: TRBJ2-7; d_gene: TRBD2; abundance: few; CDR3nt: TGCAGTGCCAGTAGCGGGAGACTCGAGCAGTACTTC; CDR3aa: CSASSGRLEQYF
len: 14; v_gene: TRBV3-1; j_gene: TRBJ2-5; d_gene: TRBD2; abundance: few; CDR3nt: TGTGCCAGCAGCCTCAGGACTAGAGGGGAGACCCAGTACTTC; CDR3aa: CASSLRTRGETQYF
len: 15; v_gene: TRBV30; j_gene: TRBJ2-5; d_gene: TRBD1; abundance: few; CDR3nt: TGTGCCTGGAGGCCACCGGGACAGTTACAAGAGACCCAGTACTTC; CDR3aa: CAWRPPGQLQETQYF
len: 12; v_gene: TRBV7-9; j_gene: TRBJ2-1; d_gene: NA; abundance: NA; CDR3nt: TGTGCCAGCAGCTTCTCGGGACCTGAGCAGTTCTTC; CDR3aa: CASSFSGPEQFF
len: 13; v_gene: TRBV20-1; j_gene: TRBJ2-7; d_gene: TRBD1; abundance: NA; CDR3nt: TGCAGTGCTAGAGACAGGGGGCACTACGAGCAGTACTTC; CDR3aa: CSARDRGHYEQYF
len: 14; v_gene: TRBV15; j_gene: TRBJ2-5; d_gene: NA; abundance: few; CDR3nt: TGTGCCACCAGCAGAGATAAAGGTGTCGCGACCCAGTACTTC; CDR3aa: CATSRDKGVATQYF
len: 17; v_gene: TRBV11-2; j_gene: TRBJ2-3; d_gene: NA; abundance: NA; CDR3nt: TGTGCCAGCAGCTTAGACATTTTGAGGGGGAGCCCAGATACGCAGTATTTT; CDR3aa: CASSLDILRGSPDTQYF
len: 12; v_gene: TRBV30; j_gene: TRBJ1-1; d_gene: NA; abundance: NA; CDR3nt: TGTGCCTGGAGTCTGACGAACACTGAAGCTTTCTTT; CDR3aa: CAWSLTNTEAFF
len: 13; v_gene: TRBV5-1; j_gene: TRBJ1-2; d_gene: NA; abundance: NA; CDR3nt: TGCGCCAGTAAGAAGGATGGGGGGTTTGGCTACACCTTC; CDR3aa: CASKKDGGFGYTF
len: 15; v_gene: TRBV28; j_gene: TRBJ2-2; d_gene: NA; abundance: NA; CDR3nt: TGTGCCAGCAGTTTGCCCGAAGCGAACACCGGAGAGCTGTTTTTT; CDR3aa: CASSLPEANTGELFF
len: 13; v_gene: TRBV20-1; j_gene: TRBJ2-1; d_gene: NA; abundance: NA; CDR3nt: TGCAGTGCTGCTGGGGGGAGCGAACTCGAGCAGTTCTTC; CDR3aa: CSAAGGSELEQFF
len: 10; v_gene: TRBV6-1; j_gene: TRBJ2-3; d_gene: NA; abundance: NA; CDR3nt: TGTGCCAGCGTGGGGACAACGCAGTATTTT; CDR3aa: CASVGTTQYF
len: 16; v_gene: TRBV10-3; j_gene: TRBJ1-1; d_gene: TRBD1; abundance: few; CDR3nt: TGTGCCATCAGTGAGTCGAGGACAGGGGTCGGCACTGAAGCTTTCTTT; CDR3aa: CAISESRTGVGTEAFF
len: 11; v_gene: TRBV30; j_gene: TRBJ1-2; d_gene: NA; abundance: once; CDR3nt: TGTGCCTGGAGTGTTGGCTATGGCTACACCTTC; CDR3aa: CAWSVGYGYTF
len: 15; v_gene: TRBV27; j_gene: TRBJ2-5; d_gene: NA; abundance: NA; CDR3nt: TGTGCCAGCAGTTTATTGGCCTCGGCAGCGGAGACCCAGTACTTC; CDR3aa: CASSLLASAAETQYF
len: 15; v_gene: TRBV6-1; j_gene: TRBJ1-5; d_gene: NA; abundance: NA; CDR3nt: TGTGCCAGCAGTGATCAGTTCGCAGCGCAGCAGCCCCAGCATTTT; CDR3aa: CASSDQFAAQQPQHF
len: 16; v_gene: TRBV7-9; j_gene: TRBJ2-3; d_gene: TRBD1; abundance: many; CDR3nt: TGTGCCAGCAGCCCGAGGGACAGACTCCTGCGGGATACGCAGTATTTT; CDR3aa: CASSPRDRLLRDTQYF
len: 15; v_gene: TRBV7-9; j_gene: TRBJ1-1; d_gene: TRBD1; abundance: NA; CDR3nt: TGTGCCAGCAGCTCCTGGACAGGGAGCATCACTGAAGCTTTCTTT; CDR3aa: CASSSWTGSITEAFF
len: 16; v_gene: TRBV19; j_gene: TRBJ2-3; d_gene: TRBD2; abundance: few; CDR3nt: TGTGCCAGTAGCCTAGCGGGAGGGCCTTCCGCAGATACGCAGTATTTT; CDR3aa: CASSLAGGPSADTQYF
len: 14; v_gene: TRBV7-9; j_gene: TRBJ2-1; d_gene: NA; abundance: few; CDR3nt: TGTGCCAGCAGCCCAGCAGGACAGTTCAATGAGCAGTTCTTC; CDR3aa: CASSPAGQFNEQFF
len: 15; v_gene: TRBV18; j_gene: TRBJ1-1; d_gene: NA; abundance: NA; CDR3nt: TGTGCCAGCTCACCACAGGGGGTTCTGAACACTGAAGCTTTCTTT; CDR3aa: CASSPQGVLNTEAFF
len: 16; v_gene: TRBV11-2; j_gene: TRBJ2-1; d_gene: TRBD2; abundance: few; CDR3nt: TGTGCCAGCAGAGAGTTAGCGGGTCCAGGATACAATGAGCAGTTCTTC; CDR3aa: CASRELAGPGYNEQFF
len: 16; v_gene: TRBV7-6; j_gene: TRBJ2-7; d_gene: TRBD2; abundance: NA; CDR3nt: TGTGCCAGCAGCCCGCCCACTAGCGGGATCTCCTACGAGCAGTACTTC; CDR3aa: CASSPPTSGISYEQYF
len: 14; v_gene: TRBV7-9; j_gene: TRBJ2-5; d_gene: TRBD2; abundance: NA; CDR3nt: TGTGCCAGCAGCGGGACTAGCGGGGAAGAGACCCAGTACTTC; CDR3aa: CASSGTSGEETQYF
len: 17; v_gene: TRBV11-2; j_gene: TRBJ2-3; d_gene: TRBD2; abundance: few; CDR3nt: TGTGCCAGCAGCTTAGACGGGACTAGCGGGAGCACAGATACGCAGTATTTT; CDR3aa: CASSLDGTSGSTDTQYF
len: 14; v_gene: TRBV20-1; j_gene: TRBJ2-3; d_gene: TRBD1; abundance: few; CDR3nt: TGCAGTGCTGCCGGGACAGGGAGCACAGATACGCAGTATTTT; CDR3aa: CSAAGTGSTDTQYF
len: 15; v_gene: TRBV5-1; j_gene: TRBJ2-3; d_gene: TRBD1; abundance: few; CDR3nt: TGCGCCAGCAGCCGACAGGGCACAAGCACAGATACGCAGTATTTT; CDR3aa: CASSRQGTSTDTQYF
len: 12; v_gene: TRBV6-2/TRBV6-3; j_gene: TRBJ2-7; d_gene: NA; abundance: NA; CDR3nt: TGTGCCAGCACGGACGGAATCTACGAGCAGTACTTC; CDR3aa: CASTDGIYEQYF
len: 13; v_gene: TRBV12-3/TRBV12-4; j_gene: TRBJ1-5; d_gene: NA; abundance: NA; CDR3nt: TGTGCCAGCAGTTTTATAAGAGGGGAGCCCCAGCATTTT; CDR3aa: CASSFIRGEPQHF
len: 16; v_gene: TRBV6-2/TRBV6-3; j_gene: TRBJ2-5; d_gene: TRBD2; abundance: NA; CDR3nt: TGTGCCAGCTACTCTGGGAGGGCGGGACTTAAAGAGACCCAGTACTTC; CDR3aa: CASYSGRAGLKETQYF
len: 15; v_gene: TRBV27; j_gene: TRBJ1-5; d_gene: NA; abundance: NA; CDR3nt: TGTGCCAGCAGTCCCATTGTCGGGACGTCTGCCCCCCAGCATTTT; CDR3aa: CASSPIVGTSAPQHF
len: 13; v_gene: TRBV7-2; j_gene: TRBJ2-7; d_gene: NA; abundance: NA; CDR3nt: TGTGCCAGCAGCTTAGTAACCGCCTCGGAGCAGTACTTC; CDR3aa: CASSLVTASEQYF
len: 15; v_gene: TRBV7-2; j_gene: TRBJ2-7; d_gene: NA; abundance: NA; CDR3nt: TGTGCCAGCAGCTTAGCGTCTGGGGAACCCTACGAGCAGTACTTC; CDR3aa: CASSLASGEPYEQYF